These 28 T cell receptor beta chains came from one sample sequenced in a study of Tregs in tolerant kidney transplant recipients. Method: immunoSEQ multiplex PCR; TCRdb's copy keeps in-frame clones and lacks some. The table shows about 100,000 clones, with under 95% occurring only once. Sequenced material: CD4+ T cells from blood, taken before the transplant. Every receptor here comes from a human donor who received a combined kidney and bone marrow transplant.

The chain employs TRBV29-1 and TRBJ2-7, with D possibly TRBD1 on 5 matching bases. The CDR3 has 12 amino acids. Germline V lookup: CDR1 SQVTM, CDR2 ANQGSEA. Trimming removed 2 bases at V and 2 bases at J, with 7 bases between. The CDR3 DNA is TGCAGCGTTGAAAGGGGTCCCTACGAGCAGTACTTC. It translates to CSVERGPYEQYF.

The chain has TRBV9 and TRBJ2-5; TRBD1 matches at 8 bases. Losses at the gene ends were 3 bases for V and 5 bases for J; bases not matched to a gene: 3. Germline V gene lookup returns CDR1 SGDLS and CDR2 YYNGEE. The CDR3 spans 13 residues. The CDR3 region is CASSARGRETQYF. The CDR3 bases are TGTGCCAGCAGCGCCAGGGGGCGGGAGACCCAGTACTTC.

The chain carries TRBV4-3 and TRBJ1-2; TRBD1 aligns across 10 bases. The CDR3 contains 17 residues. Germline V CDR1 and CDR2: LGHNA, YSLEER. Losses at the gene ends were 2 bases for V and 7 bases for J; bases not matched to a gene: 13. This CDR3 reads CASSQLIKRQGAAGYTF. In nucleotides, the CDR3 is TGCGCCAGCAGCCAACTGATAAAGAGACAGGGGGCCGCTGGCTACACCTTC.

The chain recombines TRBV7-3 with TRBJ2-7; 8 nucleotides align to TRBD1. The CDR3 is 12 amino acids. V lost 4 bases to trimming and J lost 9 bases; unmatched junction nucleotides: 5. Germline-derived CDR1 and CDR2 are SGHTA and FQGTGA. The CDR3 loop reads CASSSPGGAQYF. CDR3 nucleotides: TGTGCCAGCAGCTCCCCAGGGGGCGCGCAGTACTTC.

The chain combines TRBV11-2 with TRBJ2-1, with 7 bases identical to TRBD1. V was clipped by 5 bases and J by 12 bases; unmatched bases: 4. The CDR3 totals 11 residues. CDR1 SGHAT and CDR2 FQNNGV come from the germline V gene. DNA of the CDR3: TGTGCCAGCAGCCCATACAGGGGGCAGTTCTTC. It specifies CASSPYRGQFF.

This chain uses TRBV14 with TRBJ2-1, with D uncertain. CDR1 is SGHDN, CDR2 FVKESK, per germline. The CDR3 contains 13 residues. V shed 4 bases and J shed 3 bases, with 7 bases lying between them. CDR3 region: CASSPIDYNEQFF. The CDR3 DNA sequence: TGTGCCAGCAGCCCTATAGACTACAATGAGCAGTTCTTC.

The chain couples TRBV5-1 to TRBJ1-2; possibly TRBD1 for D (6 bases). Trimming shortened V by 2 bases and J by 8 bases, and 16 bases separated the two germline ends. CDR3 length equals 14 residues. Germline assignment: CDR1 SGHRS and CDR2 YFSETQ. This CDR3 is CASSLSTGSGGYTF. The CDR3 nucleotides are TGCGCCAGCAGCTTATCAACAGGGAGTGGGGGCTACACCTTC.

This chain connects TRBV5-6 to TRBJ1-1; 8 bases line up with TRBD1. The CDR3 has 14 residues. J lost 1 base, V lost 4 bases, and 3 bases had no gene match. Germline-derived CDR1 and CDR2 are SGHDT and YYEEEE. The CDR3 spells CASSTGQGNTEAFF. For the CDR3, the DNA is TGTGCCAGCAGCACAGGACAGGGGAACACTGAAGCTTTCTTT.

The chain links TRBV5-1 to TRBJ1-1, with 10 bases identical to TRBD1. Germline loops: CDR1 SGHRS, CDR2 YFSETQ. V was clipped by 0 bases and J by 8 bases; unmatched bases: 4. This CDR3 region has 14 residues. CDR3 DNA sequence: TGCGCCAGCAGCTTGGCCGGACAGGGGGACGAAGCTTTCTTT. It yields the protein CASSLAGQGDEAFF.

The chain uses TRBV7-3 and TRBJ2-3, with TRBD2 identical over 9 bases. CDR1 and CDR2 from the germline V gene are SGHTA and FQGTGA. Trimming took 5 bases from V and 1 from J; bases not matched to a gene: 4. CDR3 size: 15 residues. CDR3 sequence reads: CASSTSSGGTDTQYF. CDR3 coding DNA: TGTGCCAGCAGCACCTCTAGCGGGGGCACAGATACGCAGTATTTT.

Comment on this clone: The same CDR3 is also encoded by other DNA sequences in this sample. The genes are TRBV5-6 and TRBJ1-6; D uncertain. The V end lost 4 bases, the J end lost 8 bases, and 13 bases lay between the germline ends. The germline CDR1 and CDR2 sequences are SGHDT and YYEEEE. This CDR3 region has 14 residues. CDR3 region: CASSLGRADSPLHF. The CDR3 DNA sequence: TGTGCCAGCAGCCTCGGGAGGGCGGATTCACCCCTCCACTTT.

The CDR3 DNA is TGTGCCAGCAGCCAAAGACAGGGGAAGAACGAGCAGTACTTC. Translated, it gives CASSQRQGKNEQYF. V is TRBV7-2 and J is TRBJ2-7; 8 bases match TRBD1. The germline V gene encodes CDR1 SGHTA and CDR2 FQGNSA. The CDR3 sequence is 14 residues long. The ends lost 5 bases at V and 5 bases at J; junction bases unmatched: 8.

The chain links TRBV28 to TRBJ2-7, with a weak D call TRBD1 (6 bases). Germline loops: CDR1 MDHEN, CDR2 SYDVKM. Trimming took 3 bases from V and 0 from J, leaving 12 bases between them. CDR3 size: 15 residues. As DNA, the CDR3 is TGTGCCAGCAGTTTGCTGGGGGCGAGCTCCTACGAGCAGTACTTC. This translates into CASSLLGASSYEQYF. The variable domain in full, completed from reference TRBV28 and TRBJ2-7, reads DVKVTQSSRYLVKRTGEKVFLECVQDMDHENMFWYRQDPGLGLRLIYFSYDVKMKEKGDIPEGYSVSREKKERFSLILESASTNQTSMYLCASSLLGASSYEQYFGPGTRLTVT.

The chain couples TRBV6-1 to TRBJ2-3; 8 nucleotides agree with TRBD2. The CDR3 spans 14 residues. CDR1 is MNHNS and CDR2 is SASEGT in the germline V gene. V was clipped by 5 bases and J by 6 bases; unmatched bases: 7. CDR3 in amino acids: CASSSGGDWDTQYF. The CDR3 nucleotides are TGTGCCAGCAGTTCGGGGGGGGATTGGGATACGCAGTATTTT.

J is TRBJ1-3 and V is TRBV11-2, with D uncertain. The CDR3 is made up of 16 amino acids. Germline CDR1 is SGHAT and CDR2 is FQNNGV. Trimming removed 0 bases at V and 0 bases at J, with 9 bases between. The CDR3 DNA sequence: TGTGCCAGCAGCTTAGAACAGCCACGCTCTGGAAACACCATATATTTT. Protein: CASSLEQPRSGNTIYF.

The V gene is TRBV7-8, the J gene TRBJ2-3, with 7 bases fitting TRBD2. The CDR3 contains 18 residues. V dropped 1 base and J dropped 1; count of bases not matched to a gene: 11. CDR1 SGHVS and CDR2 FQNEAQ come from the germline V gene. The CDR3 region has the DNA TGTGCCAGCAGCTTAGTATTGCCGCGGGGGACCCGCACAGATACGCAGTATTTT. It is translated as CASSLVLPRGTRTDTQYF.

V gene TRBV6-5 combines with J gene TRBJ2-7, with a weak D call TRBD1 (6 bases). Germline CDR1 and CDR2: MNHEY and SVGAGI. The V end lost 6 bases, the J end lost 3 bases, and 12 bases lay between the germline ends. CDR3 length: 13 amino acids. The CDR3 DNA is TGTGCCAGCAGAGGGACAACTTTCTACGAGCAGTACTTC. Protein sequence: CASRGTTFYEQYF.

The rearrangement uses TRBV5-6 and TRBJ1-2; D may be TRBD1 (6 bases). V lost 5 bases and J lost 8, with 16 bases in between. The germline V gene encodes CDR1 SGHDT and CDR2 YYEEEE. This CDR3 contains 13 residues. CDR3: CASRSDRWYGYTF. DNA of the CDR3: TGTGCCAGCAGATCCGACAGGTGGTACGGCTACACCTTC.

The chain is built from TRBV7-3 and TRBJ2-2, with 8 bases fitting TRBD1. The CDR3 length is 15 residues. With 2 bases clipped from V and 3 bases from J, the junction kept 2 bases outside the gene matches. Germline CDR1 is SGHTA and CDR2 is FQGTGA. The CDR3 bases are TGTGCCAGCAGCTTAGGGACAGGATACACCGGGGAGCTGTTTTTT. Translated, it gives CASSLGTGYTGELFF.

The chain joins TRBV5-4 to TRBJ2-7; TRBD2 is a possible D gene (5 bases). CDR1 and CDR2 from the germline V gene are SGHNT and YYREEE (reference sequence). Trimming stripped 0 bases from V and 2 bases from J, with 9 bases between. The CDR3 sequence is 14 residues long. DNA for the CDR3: TGTGCCAGCAGCTTGGTGGGAGTTGCCTACGAGCAGTACTTC. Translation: CASSLVGVAYEQYF. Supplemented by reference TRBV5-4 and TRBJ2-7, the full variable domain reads ETGVTQSPTHLIKTRGQQVTLRCSSQSGHNTVSWYQQALGQGPQFIFQYYREEENGRGNFPPRFSGLQFPNYSSELNVNALELDDSALYLCASSLVGVAYEQYFGPGTRLTVT.

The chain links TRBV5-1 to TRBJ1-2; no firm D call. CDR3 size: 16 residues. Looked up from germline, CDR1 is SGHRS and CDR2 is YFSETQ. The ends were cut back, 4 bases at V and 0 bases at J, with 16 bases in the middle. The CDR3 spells CASSPLKVTANYGYTF. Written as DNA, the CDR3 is TGCGCCAGCAGCCCTTTGAAGGTAACAGCTAACTATGGCTACACCTTC.

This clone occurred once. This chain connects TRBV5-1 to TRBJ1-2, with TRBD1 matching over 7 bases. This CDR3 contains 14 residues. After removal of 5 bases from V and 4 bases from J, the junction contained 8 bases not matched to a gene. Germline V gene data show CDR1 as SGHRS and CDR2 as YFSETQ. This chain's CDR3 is CASRSGQAVYGYTF. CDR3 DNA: TGCGCCAGCAGGAGTGGACAGGCGGTCTATGGCTACACCTTC.

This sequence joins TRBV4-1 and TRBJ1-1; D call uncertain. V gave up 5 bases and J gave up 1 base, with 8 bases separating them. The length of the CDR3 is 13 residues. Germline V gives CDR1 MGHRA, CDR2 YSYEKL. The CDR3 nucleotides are TGCGCCAGCAGCTTTAGTCGGAACACTGAAGCTTTCTTT. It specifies CASSFSRNTEAFF.

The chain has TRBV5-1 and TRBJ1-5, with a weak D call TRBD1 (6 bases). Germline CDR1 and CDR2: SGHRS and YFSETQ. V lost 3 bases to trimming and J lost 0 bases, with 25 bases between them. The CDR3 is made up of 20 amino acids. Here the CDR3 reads CASSSDPPGQNHDSNQPQHF. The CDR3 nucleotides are TGCGCCAGCAGCTCCGATCCACCCGGACAGAATCATGATAGCAATCAGCCCCAGCATTTT.

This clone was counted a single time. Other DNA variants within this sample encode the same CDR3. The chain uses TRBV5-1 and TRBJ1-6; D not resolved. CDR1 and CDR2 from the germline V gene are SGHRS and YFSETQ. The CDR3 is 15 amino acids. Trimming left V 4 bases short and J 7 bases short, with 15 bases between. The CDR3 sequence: CASSIDRTGNSPLHF. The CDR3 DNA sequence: TGCGCCAGCAGCATAGACCGGACGGGAAATTCACCCCTCCACTTT.

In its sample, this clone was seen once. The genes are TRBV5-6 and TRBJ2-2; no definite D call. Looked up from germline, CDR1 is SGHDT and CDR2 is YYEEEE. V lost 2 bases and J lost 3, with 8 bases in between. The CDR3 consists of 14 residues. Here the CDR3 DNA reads TGTGCCAGCAGCTTTTGGCATTACACCGGGGAGCTGTTTTTT. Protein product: CASSFWHYTGELFF.

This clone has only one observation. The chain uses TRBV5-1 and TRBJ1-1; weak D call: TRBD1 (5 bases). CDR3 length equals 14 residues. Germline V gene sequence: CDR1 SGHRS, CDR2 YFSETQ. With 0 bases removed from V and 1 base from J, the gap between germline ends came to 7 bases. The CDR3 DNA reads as TGCGCCAGCAGCTTGGGACAGTCGAACACTGAAGCTTTCTTT. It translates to CASSLGQSNTEAFF.

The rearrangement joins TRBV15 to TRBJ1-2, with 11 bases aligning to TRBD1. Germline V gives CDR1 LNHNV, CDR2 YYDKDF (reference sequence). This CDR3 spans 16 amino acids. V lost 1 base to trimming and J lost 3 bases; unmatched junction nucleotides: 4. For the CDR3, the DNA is TGTGCCACCAGCAGAGTTGGGACAGGGGGACACTATGGCTACACCTTC. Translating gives CATSRVGTGGHYGYTF.